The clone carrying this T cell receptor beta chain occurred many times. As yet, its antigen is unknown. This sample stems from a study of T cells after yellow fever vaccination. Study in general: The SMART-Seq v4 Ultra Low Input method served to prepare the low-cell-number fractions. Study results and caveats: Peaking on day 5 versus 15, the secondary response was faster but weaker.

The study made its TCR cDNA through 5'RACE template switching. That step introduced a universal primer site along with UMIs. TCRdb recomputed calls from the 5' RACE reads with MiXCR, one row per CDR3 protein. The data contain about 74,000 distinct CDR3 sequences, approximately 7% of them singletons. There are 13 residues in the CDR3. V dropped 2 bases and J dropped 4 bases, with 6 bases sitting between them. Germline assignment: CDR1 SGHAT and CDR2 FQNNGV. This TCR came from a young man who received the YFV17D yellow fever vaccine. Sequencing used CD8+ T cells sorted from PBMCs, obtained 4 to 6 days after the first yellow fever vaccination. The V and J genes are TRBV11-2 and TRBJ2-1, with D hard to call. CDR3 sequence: CASSLPGYNEQFF. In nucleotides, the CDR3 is TGTGCCAGCAGCTTACCCGGTTACAATGAGCAGTTCTTC.